The text below deals with one T cell receptor (beta chain). In the source study's methods: Estimates of nucleated cell counts were drawn from the amplification of reference gene primers. The repertoire was sequenced with immunoSEQ multiplex PCR; TCRdb's copy has only in-frame clones and lacks some. The V and J calls and clone size come from that table; D and trimming were worked out from the DNA. The data contain about 130,000 clones, about 80% of them singletons. The sample originates from a study of blood T cell repertoires in COVID-19. Study-level background: Acute-phase and convalescent COVID-19 samples originated in the United States, Italy and Spain.

V lost 3 bases, J lost 4 bases, and 14 bases lay in between. The CDR3 has 14 residues. The germline V gene has CDR1 SGHRS and CDR2 YFSETQ. This receptor was taken from a woman aged 80 or over with acute or convalescent COVID-19. The rearrangement joins TRBV5-1 to TRBJ2-7, with a weak D call TRBD2 (6 bases). Specimen: peripheral blood. The CDR3 nucleotides are TGCGCCAGCAGCTCGGGACTCGGGCGTTACGAGCAGTACTTC. Its protein product is CASSSGLGRYEQYF.